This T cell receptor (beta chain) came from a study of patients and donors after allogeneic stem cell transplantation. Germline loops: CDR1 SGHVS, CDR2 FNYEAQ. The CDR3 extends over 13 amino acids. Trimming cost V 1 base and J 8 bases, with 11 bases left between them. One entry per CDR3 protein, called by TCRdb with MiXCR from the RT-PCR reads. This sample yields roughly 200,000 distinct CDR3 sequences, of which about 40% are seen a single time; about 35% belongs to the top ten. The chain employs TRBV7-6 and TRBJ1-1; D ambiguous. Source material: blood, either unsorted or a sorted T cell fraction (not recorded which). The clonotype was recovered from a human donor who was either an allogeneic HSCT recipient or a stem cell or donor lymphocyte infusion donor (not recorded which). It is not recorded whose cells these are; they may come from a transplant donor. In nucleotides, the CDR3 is TGTGCCAGCAGCTTAGGAGAAGCCTTCGAAGCTTTCTTT. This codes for CASSLGEAFEAFF.